Included here is one T cell receptor beta chain sequence, with context. Its antigen is not identified. CD8 cells regarded as naive lacked CD45RO, were positively chosen for CCR7, and omitted terminally differentiated effector memory CD45RA+ cells. The germline gives CDR1 LNHDA, CDR2 SQIVND (reference sequence). V shed 5 bases and J 1 base; nucleotides not matched to a gene: 7. This CDR3 has 15 amino acids. Sequencing used immunoSEQ multiplex PCR; TCRdb keeps in-frame clones, though not all of them. The sample contains around 1,900,000 clones, just under 95% of which appear only once. These data belong to a study of shared clonotypes between healthy human individuals. Study outcomes and limitations: The naive CD4 repertoires of several donors were compared, and approximately 5% of clonotypes were shared.

This TCR was sampled from a man between 18 and 29 years old in good health. Some clones in this sample may be carry-over from other donors' samples. The chain is built from TRBV19 and TRBJ2-5; 7 bases map to TRBD1. What was sequenced was naive CD8+ T cells from PBMCs. CDR3 region: CASSARDSAQETQYF. CDR3 sequence (DNA): TGTGCCAGTAGTGCCCGGGACAGCGCCCAAGAGACCCAGTACTTC.